These 12 T cell receptor beta chains share one sample of origin, sequenced in a study of long-term antiretroviral therapy in people with HIV. immunoSEQ v3.0 was run at survey level. The data were produced by immunoSEQ multiplex PCR, yet TCRdb's version contains in-frame clones alone and is incomplete. The sample has about 25,000 clones; just over 85% are singletons. Sequences were derived from unsorted PBMCs, sampled 1.2 years after starting antiretroviral therapy. These receptors originate from a man in his fifties with HIV.

The V gene is TRBV6-6, the J gene TRBJ2-1; the D gene is possibly TRBD1 (6 bases). CDR1 is MNHNY, CDR2 SVGAGI, per germline (reference sequence). Trimming removed 6 bases from V and 7 bases from J, with 13 bases in between. This CDR3 has 13 residues. The CDR3 DNA follows: TGTGCCAGCAGCCGTCCAGGGGTGAATGAGCAGTTCTTC. It is translated as CASSRPGVNEQFF.

This clone was detected once. This chain links TRBV7-6 with TRBJ2-1; D gene unclear. Germline assignment: CDR1 SGHVS and CDR2 FNYEAQ. The CDR3 totals 13 residues. The V gene lost 4 bases and the J gene lost 4 bases, with 8 bases spanning the gap. Here the CDR3 reads CASSSNHYNEQFF. For the CDR3, the DNA is TGTGCCAGCAGCTCCAACCATTACAATGAGCAGTTCTTC.

The chain carries TRBV18 and TRBJ1-1, with TRBD1 identical over 10 bases. The J segment lost 6 bases and the V segment lost 3 bases, leaving 7 bases of the junction unmatched. Germline V gene sequence: CDR1 KGHSH, CDR2 LQKENI. This CDR3 spans 15 amino acids. In DNA, the CDR3 is TGTGCCAGCTCACCTGCCGGGACAGGGGTGGCTGAAGCTTTCTTT. It yields the protein CASSPAGTGVAEAFF.

This chain links TRBV6-5 with TRBJ1-6; 9 bases map to TRBD1. V was clipped by 7 bases and J by 7 bases; unmatched bases: 2. The CDR3 loop spans 13 amino acids. Germline values: CDR1 MNHEY, CDR2 SVGAGI. DNA of the CDR3: TGTGCCAGCACCGGACAGGGGAATTCACCCCTCCACTTT. Translated: CASTGQGNSPLHF.

This clone was found once. This CDR3 reads CASSTRTSEVGELFF. CDR3 sequence (DNA): TGTGCCAGCAGCACTCGGACTAGCGAGGTCGGGGAGCTGTTTTTT. The J gene is TRBJ2-2, the V gene TRBV5-8; 9 bases are shared with TRBD2. This CDR3 is built from 15 residues. Germline V gene lookup returns CDR1 SGHTS and CDR2 YDEGEE. V lost 4 bases, J lost 7 bases, and 8 bases stayed unmatched.

The chain joins TRBV12-5 to TRBJ1-1; D is unresolved. Germline CDR1 is LGHNT and CDR2 is FRNRAP. Deletions cut 9 bases from V and 0 bases from J, with 14 bases between. The CDR3 extends over 14 amino acids. CDR3 amino acids: CASASGKVNTEAFF. For the CDR3, the DNA is TGTGCTAGCGCCTCGGGCAAGGTGAACACTGAAGCTTTCTTT.

This chain uses TRBV7-2 with TRBJ2-7, with D tentatively TRBD2 (6 bases). The CDR3 runs 15 residues. Germline CDR1 SGHTA, CDR2 FQGNSA. Between the trimmed V and J ends, which lost 2 bases and 2 bases, there was a span of 13 bases. CDR3 DNA sequence: TGTGCCAGCAGCTTAAAAACGGAGGGCCCCTACGAGCAGTACTTC. This encodes CASSLKTEGPYEQYF.

The CDR3 region is CASLGGSWDTQYF. The DNA for the CDR3 is TGTGCCAGCCTCGGGGGGTCGTGGGATACGCAGTATTTT. This chain connects TRBV2 to TRBJ2-3; 7 bases align to TRBD2. Germline-derived CDR1 and CDR2 are SNHLY and FYNNEI. The CDR3 sequence is 13 residues long. The ends lost 8 bases at V and 6 bases at J; junction bases unmatched: 8. Based on the CDR3 plus reference TRBV2 and TRBJ2-3, the full variable domain is EPEVTQTPSHQVTQMGQEVILRCVPISNHLYFYWYRQILGQKVEFLVSFYNNEISEKSEIFDDQFSVERPDGSNFTLKIRSTKLEDSAMYFCASLGGSWDTQYFGPGTRLTVL.

The CDR3 DNA is TGTGCCAGCTCACAGGGGAAGGATCAGCCCCAGCATTTT. Its protein is CASSQGKDQPQHF. This chain connects TRBV18 to TRBJ1-5; D may be TRBD1 (5 bases). Per the germline V gene, CDR1 is KGHSH and CDR2 is LQKENI. The length of the CDR3 is 13 residues. V was pared by 4 bases and J by 5 bases, with 9 bases between.

The V gene is TRBV4-1, the J gene TRBJ1-4; unclear D gene. The CDR3 has 15 residues. Trimming shortened V by 3 bases and J by 4 bases, and 12 bases separated the two germline ends. Germline V CDR1 and CDR2: MGHRA, YSYEKL. CDR3 sequence (DNA): TGCGCCAGCAGCCAGGTTGGGGAGAATAATGAAAAACTGTTTTTT. This gives the protein CASSQVGENNEKLFF.

The chain couples TRBV7-2 to TRBJ2-7, with D tentatively TRBD2 (5 bases). This CDR3 is built from 15 residues. V lost 2 bases, J lost 3 bases, and 14 bases lay in between. Germline loops: CDR1 SGHTA, CDR2 FQGNSA. The CDR3 DNA follows: TGTGCCAGCAGCTTATCGAGGGAGTCAATCTACGAGCAGTACTTC. Amino acids: CASSLSRESIYEQYF.

The chain has TRBV6-5 and TRBJ1-2; maybe TRBD1 (6 bases). V shed 6 bases and J shed 7 bases, with 18 bases lying between them. CDR1 is MNHEY and CDR2 is SVGAGI in the germline V gene. The CDR3 length is 14 residues. The CDR3 is CASSPQGGSGGYTF. The CDR3 nucleotides read TGTGCCAGCAGCCCACAGGGAGGGTCGGGTGGCTACACCTTC.